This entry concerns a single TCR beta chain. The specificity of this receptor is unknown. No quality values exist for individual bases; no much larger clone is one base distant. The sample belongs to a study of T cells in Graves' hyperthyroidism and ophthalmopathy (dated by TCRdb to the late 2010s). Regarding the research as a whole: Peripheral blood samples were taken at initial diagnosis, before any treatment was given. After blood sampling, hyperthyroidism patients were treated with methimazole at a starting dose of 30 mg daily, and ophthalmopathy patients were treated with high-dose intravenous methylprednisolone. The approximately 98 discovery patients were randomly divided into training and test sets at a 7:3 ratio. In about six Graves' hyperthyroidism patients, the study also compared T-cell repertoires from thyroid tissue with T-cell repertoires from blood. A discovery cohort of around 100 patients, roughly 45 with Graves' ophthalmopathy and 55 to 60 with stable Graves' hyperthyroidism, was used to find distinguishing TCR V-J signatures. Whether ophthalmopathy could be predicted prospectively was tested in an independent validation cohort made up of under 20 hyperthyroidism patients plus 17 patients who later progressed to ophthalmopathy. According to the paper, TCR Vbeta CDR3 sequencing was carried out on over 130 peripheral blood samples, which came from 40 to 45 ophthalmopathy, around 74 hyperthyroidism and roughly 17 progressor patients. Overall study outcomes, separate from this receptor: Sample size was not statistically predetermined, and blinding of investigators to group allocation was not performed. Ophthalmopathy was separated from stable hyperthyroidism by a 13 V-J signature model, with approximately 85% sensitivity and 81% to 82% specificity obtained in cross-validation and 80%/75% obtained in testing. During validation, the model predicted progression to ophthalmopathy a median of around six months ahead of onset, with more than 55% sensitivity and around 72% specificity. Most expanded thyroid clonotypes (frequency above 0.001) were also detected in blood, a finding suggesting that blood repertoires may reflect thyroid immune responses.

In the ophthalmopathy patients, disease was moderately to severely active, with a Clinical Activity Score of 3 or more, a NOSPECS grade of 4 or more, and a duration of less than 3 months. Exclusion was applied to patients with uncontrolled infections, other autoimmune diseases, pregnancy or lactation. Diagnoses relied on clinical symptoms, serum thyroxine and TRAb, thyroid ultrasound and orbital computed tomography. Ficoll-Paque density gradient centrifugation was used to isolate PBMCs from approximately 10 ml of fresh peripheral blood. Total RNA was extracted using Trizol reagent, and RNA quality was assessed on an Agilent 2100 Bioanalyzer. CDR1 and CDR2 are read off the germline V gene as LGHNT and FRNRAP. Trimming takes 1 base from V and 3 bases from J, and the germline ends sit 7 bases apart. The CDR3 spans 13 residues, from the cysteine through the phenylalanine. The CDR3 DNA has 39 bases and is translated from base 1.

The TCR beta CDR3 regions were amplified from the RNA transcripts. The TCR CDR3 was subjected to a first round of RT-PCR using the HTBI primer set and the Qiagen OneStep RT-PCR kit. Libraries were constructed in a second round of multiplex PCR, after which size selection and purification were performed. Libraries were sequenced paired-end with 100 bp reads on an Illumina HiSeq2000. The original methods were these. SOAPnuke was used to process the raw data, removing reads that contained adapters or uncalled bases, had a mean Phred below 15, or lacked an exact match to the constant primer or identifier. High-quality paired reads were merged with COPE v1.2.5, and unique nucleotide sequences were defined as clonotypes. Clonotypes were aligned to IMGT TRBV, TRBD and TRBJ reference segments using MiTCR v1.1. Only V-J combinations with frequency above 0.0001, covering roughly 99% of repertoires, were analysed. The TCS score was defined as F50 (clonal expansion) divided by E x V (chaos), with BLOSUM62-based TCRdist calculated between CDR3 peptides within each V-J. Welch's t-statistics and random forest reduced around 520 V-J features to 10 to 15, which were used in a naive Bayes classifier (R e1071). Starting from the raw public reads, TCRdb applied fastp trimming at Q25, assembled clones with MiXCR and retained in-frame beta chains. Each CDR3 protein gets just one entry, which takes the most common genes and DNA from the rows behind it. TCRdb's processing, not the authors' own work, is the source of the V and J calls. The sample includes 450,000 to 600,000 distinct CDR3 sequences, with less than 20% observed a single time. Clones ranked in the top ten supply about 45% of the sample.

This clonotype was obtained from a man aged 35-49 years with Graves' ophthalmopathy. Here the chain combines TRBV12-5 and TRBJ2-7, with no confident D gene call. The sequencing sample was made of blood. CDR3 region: CASGLDPFYEQYF. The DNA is TGTGCTAGTGGTTTGGACCCATTCTACGAGCAGTACTTC. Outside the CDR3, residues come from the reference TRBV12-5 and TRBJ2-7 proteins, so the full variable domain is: DARVTQTPRHKVTEMGQEVTMRCQPILGHNTVFWYRQTMMQGLELLAYFRNRAPLDDSGMPKDRFSAEMPDATLATLKIQPSEPRDSAVYFCASGLDPFYEQYFGPGTRLTVT.